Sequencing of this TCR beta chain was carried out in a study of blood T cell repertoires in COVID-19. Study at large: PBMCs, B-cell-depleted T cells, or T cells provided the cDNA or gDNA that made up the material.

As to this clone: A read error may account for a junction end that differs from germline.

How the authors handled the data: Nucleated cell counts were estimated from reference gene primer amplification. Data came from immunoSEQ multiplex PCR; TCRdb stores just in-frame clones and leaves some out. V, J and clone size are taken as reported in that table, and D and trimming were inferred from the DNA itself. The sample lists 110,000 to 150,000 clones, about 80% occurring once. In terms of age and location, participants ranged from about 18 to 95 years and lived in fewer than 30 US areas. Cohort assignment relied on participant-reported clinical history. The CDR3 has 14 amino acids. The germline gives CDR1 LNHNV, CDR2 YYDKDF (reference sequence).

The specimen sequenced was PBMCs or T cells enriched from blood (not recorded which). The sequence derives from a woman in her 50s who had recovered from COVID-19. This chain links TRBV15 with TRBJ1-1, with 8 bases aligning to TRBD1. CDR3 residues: CATSADRVNTEAFF. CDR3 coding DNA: TGTGCCACCAGCGCGGACAGGGTGAATACTGAAGCTTTCTTT.